Listed here are 27 T cell receptor beta chains from one sample, sequenced in a study of CD8 T cells in Susac syndrome. Random hexamers were used to reverse transcribe roughly 0.5 to 1 ug of RNA. TCRdb re-called the immunoSEQ multiplex PCR reads with MiXCR, one entry per CDR3 protein. The sample holds 140,000 to 150,000 distinct CDR3 sequences, approximately 93% seen once. What was sequenced was CD4+ T cells from PBMCs. The receptors were gathered from a human donor in good health.

This clonotype was recorded once. CDR3 bases: TGTGCCAGCAGCCGCCGGAGGGCGGGAGACCACTCGCAGTTCTTC. Amino acid sequence: CASSRRRAGDHSQFF. This chain links TRBV7-2 with TRBJ2-1; 7 positions agree with TRBD2. The CDR3 covers 15 residues. V gave up 5 bases and J gave up 12 bases; unmatched junction bases: 16. CDR1 SGHTA and CDR2 FQGNSA come from the germline V gene.

Only one count was recorded for this clonotype. The rearrangement joins TRBV28 to TRBJ1-2; no reliable D call. There are 14 residues in the CDR3. Trimming took 6 bases from V and 8 from J, leaving 19 bases between them. From germline, CDR1 is MDHEN and CDR2 SYDVKM. The CDR3 protein is CASRLRAWVGGYTF. Written as DNA, the CDR3 is TGTGCCAGCAGGCTAAGGGCCTGGGTAGGCGGCTACACCTTC.

The chain combines TRBV10-1 with TRBJ2-1; the match to TRBD2 covers 11 bases. Germline CDR1 and CDR2: WNHNN and SYGVQD (reference sequence). There are 16 residues in the CDR3. V gave up 4 bases and J gave up 0 bases; unmatched junction bases: 2. The CDR3 nucleotides are TGCGCCAGCAGTGCGGGACTAGCGGACTCCTACAATGAGCAGTTCTTC. It encodes CASSAGLADSYNEQFF.

The genes are TRBV3-1 and TRBJ2-7; D gene ambiguous. The CDR3 sequence is 11 residues long. Trimming shortened V by 3 bases and J by 3 bases, and 3 bases separated the two germline ends. Germline V gives CDR1 LGHDT, CDR2 YNNKEL (reference sequence). The CDR3 bases are TGTGCCAGCAGCCACGGCTACGAGCAGTACTTC. This translates into CASSHGYEQYF.

The chain carries TRBV18 and TRBJ2-2, with D possibly matching TRBD2 (6 bases). The germline V and J ends were trimmed by 6 bases and 1 base, with 15 bases remaining between them. CDR1 is KGHSH and CDR2 is LQKENI in the germline V gene. The CDR3 covers 16 residues. The CDR3 sequence: CASSSAGQWNTGELFF. Here the CDR3 DNA reads TGTGCCAGCTCGTCGGCGGGGCAGTGGAACACCGGGGAGCTGTTTTTT. Based on the CDR3 plus reference TRBV18 and TRBJ2-2, the full variable domain is NAGVMQNPRHLVRRRGQEARLRCSPMKGHSHVYWYRQLPEEGLKFMVYLQKENIIDESGMPKERFSAEFPKEGPSILRIQQVVRGDSAAYFCASSSAGQWNTGELFFGEGSRLTVL.

This chain links TRBV6-6 with TRBJ1-1; D might be TRBD1 (6 bases). From germline, CDR1 is MNHNY and CDR2 SVGAGI (reference sequence). This CDR3 spans 13 amino acids. Trimming removed 5 bases from V and 1 base from J, with 8 bases in between. The CDR3 nucleotides read TGTGCCAGCAGTACAGGGACGAACACTGAAGCTTTCTTT. Its translation: CASSTGTNTEAFF.

The CDR3 DNA reads as TGCAGTGCTAGAGAGAGCCCGGGACAGGGAGGATGGGGGCAGTACTTC. Translated, it gives CSARESPGQGGWGQYF. The chain joins TRBV20-1 to TRBJ2-7; TRBD1 matches 9 bases. The germline V gene encodes CDR1 DFQATT and CDR2 SNEGSKA (reference sequence). This CDR3 has 16 amino acids. The V segment lost 0 bases and the J segment 9 bases; nucleotides outside the gene matches: 15.

The chain employs TRBV5-4 and TRBJ2-1, with D unresolved. This CDR3 region has 13 residues. Trimming took off 2 bases at V and 6 bases at J, with 9 bases between the two ends. Germline CDR1 is SGHNT and CDR2 is YYREEE (reference sequence). CDR3 nucleotides: TGTGCCAGCAGCTTATCCCTAATCAATGAGCAGTTCTTC. It encodes CASSLSLINEQFF.

The chain uses TRBV3-1 and TRBJ2-3; no clear D gene. This CDR3 region has 15 residues. Germline V lookup: CDR1 LGHDT, CDR2 YNNKEL (reference sequence). Trimming left V 0 bases short and J 6 bases short, with 13 bases between. The CDR3 sequence is CASSQDGSAADTQYF. Written as DNA, the CDR3 is TGTGCCAGCAGCCAAGATGGTTCCGCAGCCGATACGCAGTATTTT.

V is TRBV7-9 and J is TRBJ1-1, with TRBD1 matching over 9 bases. Looked up from germline, CDR1 is SEHNR and CDR2 is FQNEAQ (reference sequence). The CDR3 sequence is 13 residues long. V shed 3 bases and J 6 bases; nucleotides not matched to a gene: 2. CDR3: CASSFGQGPEAFF. The CDR3 DNA reads TGTGCCAGCAGCTTTGGACAGGGGCCTGAAGCTTTCTTT.

The chain joins TRBV4-1 to TRBJ2-1; D might be TRBD2 (6 bases). CDR1 is MGHRA, CDR2 YSYEKL, per germline. The length of the CDR3 is 16 residues. V was clipped by 1 base and J by 5 bases, with 15 bases between them. The CDR3 region has the DNA TGCGCCAGCAGCCAAGGTGGGGCGGGAAGAAACAATGAGCAGTTCTTC. Encoded protein: CASSQGGAGRNNEQFF.

The chain uses TRBV30 and TRBJ2-1; D might be TRBD1 or TRBD2, each matching 5 bases. V lost 7 bases, J lost 0 bases, and 16 bases lay in between. This CDR3 is built from 15 residues. Germline V gene sequence: CDR1 GTSNPN, CDR2 SVGIG (reference sequence). CDR3 residues: CASRAGASSYNEQFF. Written as DNA, the CDR3 is TGTGCCTCCCGGGCCGGGGCTAGCTCCTACAATGAGCAGTTCTTC.

The chain joins TRBV10-3 to TRBJ1-5; TRBD1 might be the D (6 bases). The V end was cut by 10 bases, the J end by 7 bases, with 20 bases between. CDR1 and CDR2 from the germline V gene are ENHRY and SYGVKD. The CDR3 runs 14 residues. CDR3: CATRPSTGEQPQHF. The CDR3 DNA reads TGTGCCACCCGGCCCTCGACAGGCGAACAGCCCCAGCATTTT.

V usage is TRBV4-1 and J usage is TRBJ1-1, with TRBD1 matching over 8 bases. V shed 2 bases, J shed 11 bases, and the junction held 19 bases outside the gene matches. Germline CDR1 reads MGHRA; CDR2 reads YSYEKL. This CDR3 has 17 amino acids. The CDR3, as DNA: TGCGCCAGCAGCCAACCCACTGGACAGGGAGGAAAATCTGGCGCTTTCTTT. Translation: CASSQPTGQGGKSGAFF.

The V and J genes are TRBV12-3 or TRBV12-4 and TRBJ2-1, with 7 bases lining up with TRBD2. The trim removed 4 bases at V and 7 bases at J, leaving 10 bases unmatched. CDR3 length: 15 amino acids. This CDR3 reads CASSWAGASENEQFF. DNA for the CDR3: TGTGCCAGCAGTTGGGCGGGAGCCTCGGAAAATGAGCAGTTCTTC.

This chain links TRBV19 with TRBJ1-5; D remains ambiguous. This CDR3 comprises 13 residues. The germline gives CDR1 LNHDA, CDR2 SQIVND (reference sequence). Between the trimmed V and J ends, which lost 7 bases and 3 bases, there was a span of 10 bases. CDR3 nucleotide sequence: TGTGCCAGTAACCTACGTGTCAATCAGCCCCAGCATTTT. This translates into CASNLRVNQPQHF.

The genes are TRBV7-7 and TRBJ2-1; D unclear. The V gene lost 4 bases and the J gene lost 5 bases, with 9 bases spanning the gap. The CDR3 loop spans 13 amino acids. CDR1 is SSHAT, CDR2 FNYEAQ, per germline (reference sequence). CDR3 in amino acids: CASSSTENNEQFF. CDR3 sequence (DNA): TGTGCCAGCAGCTCCACAGAGAACAATGAGCAGTTCTTC.

The chain employs TRBV6-6 and TRBJ1-5; possible D gene TRBD1, 6 bases. Germline V CDR1 and CDR2: MNHNY, SVGAGI (reference sequence). The CDR3 consists of 15 residues. V lost 6 bases to trimming and J lost 6 bases, with 18 bases between them. DNA of the CDR3: TGTGCCAGCAGGCACGGGCGGGTAGGGGGTCAGCCCCAGCATTTT. It encodes CASRHGRVGGQPQHF.

The V and J genes are TRBV30 and TRBJ2-3, with D possibly TRBD1 on 6 matching bases. Germline assignment: CDR1 GTSNPN and CDR2 SVGIG (reference sequence). The CDR3 is 14 amino acids. Trimming shortened V by 2 bases and J by 8 bases, and 17 bases separated the two germline ends. The CDR3 nucleotides read TGTGCCTGGAGTTCCTCACAGGGAAGCGGTACGCAGTATTTT. Its translation is CAWSSSQGSGTQYF.

The chain couples TRBV2 to TRBJ2-2; D is uncertain. CDR1 and CDR2 (germline): SNHLY, FYNNEI. V was pared by 3 bases and J by 1 base, with 6 bases between. CDR3 length equals 14 residues. The CDR3 sequence: CASSDAGNTGELFF. CDR3 DNA sequence: TGTGCCAGCAGTGATGCAGGGAACACCGGGGAGCTGTTTTTT.

The rearrangement uses TRBV5-1 and TRBJ1-2; D is possibly TRBD1 (5 bases). Trimming shortened V by 4 bases and J by 8 bases, and 18 bases separated the two germline ends. CDR3 length: 14 residues. Germline V CDR1 and CDR2: SGHRS, YFSETQ. The chain's CDR3 is CASSPGTEGTGYTF. In DNA form, the CDR3 reads TGCGCCAGCAGCCCTGGGACCGAAGGGACCGGCTACACCTTC.

This chain joins TRBV11-2 and TRBJ2-1; TRBD2 matches at 8 bases. Trimming took 5 bases from V and 9 from J; bases not matched to a gene: 6. The CDR3 totals 13 residues. Germline assignment: CDR1 SGHAT and CDR2 FQNNGV. DNA for the CDR3: TGTGCCAGCAGCCCCCGACTAGCGATTGAGCAGTTCTTC. It codes for CASSPRLAIEQFF.

The DNA for the CDR3 is TGTGCCAGCTCCCCTACGCGAGGGTTCACCGGGGAGCTGTTTTTT. This sequence encodes CASSPTRGFTGELFF. The chain uses TRBV18 and TRBJ2-2, with a weak D call TRBD2 (5 bases). Germline assignment: CDR1 KGHSH and CDR2 LQKENI. V lost 6 bases and J lost 4, with 15 bases in between. The CDR3 consists of 15 residues.

This chain uses TRBV19 with TRBJ2-6; D not resolved. Germline lookup yields CDR1 LNHDA and CDR2 SQIVND (reference sequence). This CDR3 is built from 18 residues. Trimming cost V 3 bases and J 0 bases, with 15 bases left between them. The CDR3 nucleotides are TGTGCCAGTAGTATCCCACGCGGAGAGTCCTCTGGGGCCAACGTCCTGACTTTC. Translated: CASSIPRGESSGANVLTF.

This chain uses TRBV7-7 with TRBJ2-6; D gene unclear. CDR1 is SSHAT, CDR2 FNYEAQ, per germline (reference sequence). The CDR3 is made up of 12 amino acids. Trimming took off 10 bases at V and 1 base at J, with 5 bases between the two ends. CDR3 sequence reads: CAIESGANVLTF. The CDR3, as DNA: TGTGCCATCGAGTCTGGGGCCAACGTCCTGACTTTC.

The rearrangement links TRBV7-9 to TRBJ2-3, with D perhaps TRBD2 (5 bases). The germline CDR1 and CDR2 sequences are SEHNR and FQNEAQ (reference sequence). Deletions cut 9 bases from V and 0 bases from J, with 13 bases between. CDR3 length equals 14 residues. As DNA, the CDR3 is TGTGCCAGTGGACTTGACACTAGCACAGATACGCAGTATTTT. It encodes CASGLDTSTDTQYF.

The chain has TRBV5-1 and TRBJ2-5; 10 positions match TRBD2. Per the germline V gene, CDR1 is SGHRS and CDR2 is YFSETQ. The CDR3 runs 17 residues. The V segment lost 4 bases and the J segment 4 bases; nucleotides outside the gene matches: 13. The CDR3 nucleotides read TGCGCCAGCAGCATAGGACTAGCGGTAATCCCGAGAGAGACCCAGTACTTC. This encodes CASSIGLAVIPRETQYF.